This T cell receptor beta chain came from a study of T cells in Graves' hyperthyroidism and ophthalmopathy (dated by TCRdb to between 2019 and 2020). Some background on the complete study: Peripheral blood was collected at initial diagnosis, before any treatment. For training and testing, the 95 to 100 patients in the discovery cohort were randomly divided in a 7:3 ratio. An independent validation cohort of about 19 hyperthyroidism patients and about 16 patients who later progressed to ophthalmopathy tested prospective prediction of ophthalmopathy. Following sampling, methimazole starting at 30 mg daily was given to hyperthyroidism patients, and high-dose intravenous methylprednisolone was given to ophthalmopathy patients. According to the paper, TCR Vbeta CDR3 sequencing was carried out on 135 peripheral blood samples, which came from around 43 ophthalmopathy, 70 to 80 hyperthyroidism and some 17 progressor patients. In addition, the study compared T-cell repertoires in thyroid tissue and in blood from about 6 Graves' hyperthyroidism patients. To identify TCR V-J signatures that set the groups apart, the researchers used a discovery cohort of more than 95 patients, made up of 40 to 45 with Graves' ophthalmopathy and 57 with stable Graves' hyperthyroidism. Results and caveats for the whole study, not just this receptor: Most expanded thyroid clonotypes (frequency above 0.001) were also detected in blood, a finding suggesting that blood repertoires may reflect thyroid immune responses. Ophthalmopathy was separated from stable hyperthyroidism by a 13 V-J signature model, with roughly 88% sensitivity and about 81% specificity obtained in cross-validation and 80%/75% obtained in testing. In validation, the model predicted progression to ophthalmopathy a median of about 5.9 months before onset, with about 71% sensitivity and roughly 79% specificity. No statistical method was used to fix the sample size in advance, and group allocation was not hidden from the investigators.

TCR beta CDR3 regions were amplified from RNA transcripts. The TCR CDR3 was subjected to a first round of RT-PCR using the HTBI primer set and the Qiagen OneStep RT-PCR kit. Libraries were constructed in a second round of multiplex PCR, after which size selection and purification were performed. Sequencing of the libraries was done on an Illumina HiSeq2000 using paired-end 100 bp reads. The authors' analysis ran thus. SOAPnuke was used to process the raw data, with reads discarded if the reads contained adapters or uncalled bases, had a mean Phred below 15, or lacked an exact constant-primer or identifier match. COPE v1.2.5 was used to merge high-quality paired reads, and clonotypes were defined as unique nucleotide sequences. MiTCR v1.1 was used to align the clonotypes against IMGT TRBV, TRBD and TRBJ reference segments. The analysis was restricted to V-J combinations with a frequency above 0.0001, which together covered 99% to 99.2% of the repertoires. A TCS score was defined as the ratio between F50 (clonal expansion) and ExV (chaos), using BLOSUM62-based TCRdist between CDR3 peptides within each V-J. Welch's t-statistics and random forest reduced fewer than 550 V-J features to 13, which were used in a naive Bayes classifier (R e1071). The public reads were run again by TCRdb, first through fastp at Q25 and then through MiXCR, and only productive beta chains were kept. Identical CDR3 protein sequences are pooled into one entry, listed with their most common genes and DNA. These V and J calls rely on TCRdb rather than the paper's analysis. This sample comprises approximately 640,000 distinct CDR3 sequences, 17% of them detected only once. The top ten clonotypes cover about 14% of the sample.

Stable Graves' hyperthyroidism was defined as the absence of progression to ophthalmopathy over 18 months of follow-up. The hyperthyroidism patients were between 18 and 65 years old and newly diagnosed, with a disease duration of less than 2 months. The study excluded patients with uncontrolled infections, other autoimmune diseases, pregnancy or lactation. Diagnoses were based on clinical symptoms, serum thyroxine and TRAb, thyroid ultrasound and orbital computed tomography. PBMCs were isolated from 7.5 to 10 ml of fresh peripheral blood by Ficoll-Paque density gradient centrifugation. Total RNA was extracted with Trizol reagent, and quality was checked on an Agilent 2100 Bioanalyzer. This clonotype was seen at least ten times. The target of this receptor is not known. One base away there is no much larger clone; base qualities are not given. Ends trimmed: V by 5 bases, J by 0 bases; bases unmatched to a gene: 12. Taken from cysteine to phenylalanine, the CDR3 has 19 residues. Only CDR3 DNA remains: 57 bases, in frame from the first base. The germline V gene gives CDR1 as SGHVS and CDR2 as FQNEAQ.

The sequence derives from a man between 45 and 60 years old with Graves' hyperthyroidism. The sequenced sample was blood. The sequence joins TRBV7-8 to TRBJ2-7, and 14 junction bases match TRBD2. The CDR3 corresponds to CASSDPSGTSGRRSYEQYF. The DNA is TGTGCCAGCAGCGATCCGTCGGGGACTAGCGGGAGACGCTCCTACGAGCAGTACTTC.